Below, 2 T cell receptor beta chains from the same sample are listed, as sequenced in a study of T-cell reconstitution after alpha-beta-depleted transplantation in children. Unique molecular identifiers featured in how the TCRbeta library was prepared. TCRdb called the PCR reads again in MiXCR, with one record for every CDR3 protein. The sample contains under 50,000 distinct CDR3 sequences, approximately 9.2% of which appear only once. Sequenced material: PBMCs, mostly from graft donor cells, taken 60 days after TCRalphabeta/CD19-depleted stem cell transplant. These receptors were collected from a male patient aged 2 to 10 who had a stem cell transplant for chronic granulomatous disease, so the T cells may come from the graft donor.

This clonotype was seen ten or more times. The rearrangement joins TRBV5-1 to TRBJ2-1; TRBD2 is a possible D gene (6 bases). Germline loops: CDR1 SGHRS, CDR2 YFSETQ. Trimming pared 3 bases from V and 4 bases from J, leaving 11 bases between. The CDR3 sequence is 14 residues long. The CDR3 sequence is CASSYSGLYNEQFF. CDR3 DNA sequence: TGCGCCAGCAGCTATAGCGGCCTATACAATGAGCAGTTCTTC.

This clonotype was recorded at least ten times. The V and J genes are TRBV2 and TRBJ2-7, with D tentatively TRBD2 (6 bases). From germline, CDR1 is SNHLY and CDR2 FYNNEI. CDR3 length: 15 residues. Trimming stripped 5 bases from V and 3 bases from J, with 17 bases between. The CDR3 spells CASSPSPLASYEQYF. The CDR3 nucleotides read TGTGCCAGCAGTCCCTCCCCTCTAGCGAGCTACGAGCAGTACTTC.